The 28 T cell receptor beta chains below were found in one sample sequenced in a study of T cells in Graves' hyperthyroidism and ophthalmopathy. TCR beta CDR3 regions were amplified from RNA. RT-PCR in the first round (using the HTBI primer set) targeted the TCR CDR3. TCRdb re-called the multiplex PCR reads through MiXCR, storing one row per CDR3 protein. The repertoire includes roughly 280,000 distinct CDR3 sequences, approximately 15% of them detected once, and approximately 60% sits in the top ten. Sample: blood. Receptors originate from a woman aged 55 to 70 with Graves' ophthalmopathy.

This clonotype was counted at least ten times. The V gene is TRBV18, the J gene TRBJ2-3; D gene uncertain. Between the trimmed V and J ends, which lost 5 bases and 6 bases, there was a span of 9 bases. Germline lookup yields CDR1 KGHSH and CDR2 LQKENI. The CDR3 is made up of 12 amino acids. CDR3 loop: CASSLRADTQYF. CDR3 in DNA: TGTGCCAGCTCATTAAGGGCCGATACGCAGTATTTT. Combining the CDR3 with reference TRBV18 and TRBJ2-3 gives the whole variable domain NAGVMQNPRHLVRRRGQEARLRCSPMKGHSHVYWYRQLPEEGLKFMVYLQKENIIDESGMPKERFSAEFPKEGPSILRIQQVVRGDSAAYFCASSLRADTQYFGPGTRLTVL.

This clonotype came up a few times. V is TRBV5-6 and J is TRBJ2-5; possibly TRBD1 for D (6 bases). The CDR3 is 14 amino acids. The germline CDR1 and CDR2 sequences are SGHDT and YYEEEE. V was clipped by 1 base and J by 1 base, with 8 bases between them. The DNA for the CDR3 is TGTGCCAGCAGCTTGTGGACAGCCCAAGAGACCCAGTACTTC. As protein: CASSLWTAQETQYF.

The chain combines TRBV6-1 with TRBJ2-7, with 7 bases that match TRBD2. J lost 3 bases, V lost 3 bases, and 8 bases had no gene match. CDR1 and CDR2 (germline): MNHNS, SASEGT. The CDR3 runs 15 residues. The CDR3 region has the DNA TGTGCCAGCAGTGACCAAAGCGGGGCCGTCTACGAGCAGTACTTC. Its translation is CASSDQSGAVYEQYF.

There are many counts of this clonotype. V gene TRBV12-3 or TRBV12-4 combines with J gene TRBJ2-2, with D tentatively TRBD1 or TRBD2 (5 bases each). With 2 bases removed from V and 5 bases from J, the gap between germline ends came to 12 bases. This CDR3 has 15 residues. The CDR3 nucleotides read TGTGCCAGCAGTTTACTACTAGGGGAAACCGGGGAGCTGTTTTTT. The encoded protein is CASSLLLGETGELFF.

This clonotype was found many times. This rearrangement joins TRBV5-1 to TRBJ2-1; 9 bases are a match to TRBD1. V lost 0 bases and J lost 7; bases outside the gene matches: 8. Germline V CDR1 and CDR2: SGHRS, YFSETQ. The CDR3 extends over 16 amino acids. CDR3 loop: CASSLAPGTGSNEQFF. The CDR3, as DNA: TGCGCCAGCAGCTTGGCCCCCGGGACAGGGTCGAATGAGCAGTTCTTC.

The V and J genes are TRBV6-2 or TRBV6-3 and TRBJ2-7; D gene ambiguous. The CDR3 extends over 13 amino acids. V shed 8 bases and J shed 6 bases, with 17 bases lying between them. Germline-derived CDR1 and CDR2 are MNHEY and SVGEGT. DNA for the CDR3: TGTGCCAGCGTGGATGAGCCCATGGGCGAGCAGTACTTC. As protein: CASVDEPMGEQYF.

This clonotype has a count of ten or more. The chain is built from TRBV28 and TRBJ2-4; possibly TRBD1 or TRBD2 for D (5 bases each). The V gene's germline CDR1 is MDHEN and CDR2 SYDVKM. V lost 5 bases, J lost 9 bases, and 17 bases lay in between. The CDR3 loop spans 14 amino acids. CDR3 amino acids: CASSRNQGPGIQYF. The CDR3 nucleotides are TGTGCCAGCAGTCGCAACCAGGGACCCGGCATTCAGTACTTC. The full variable domain, in which reference TRBV28 and TRBJ2-4 provide the parts outside the CDR3, is DVKVTQSSRYLVKRTGEKVFLECVQDMDHENMFWYRQDPGLGLRLIYFSYDVKMKEKGDIPEGYSVSREKKERFSLILESASTNQTSMYLCASSRNQGPGIQYFGAGTRLSVL.

This clonotype was detected many times. The chain uses TRBV12-3 or TRBV12-4 and TRBJ2-5; the match to TRBD2 covers 8 bases. With V trimmed by 6 bases and J by 5 bases, 14 bases remained unmatched. The CDR3 is 16 amino acids. CDR3 coding DNA: TGTGCCAGCAGCCCGACTTTAGCGGGGAGTATCGAGACCCAGTACTTC. It translates to CASSPTLAGSIETQYF.

This clonotype was seen repeatedly, ten times or more. This sequence joins TRBV19 and TRBJ1-2, with TRBD1 identical over 7 bases. In germline, CDR1 is LNHDA, CDR2 SQIVND (reference sequence). There are 20 residues in the CDR3. With 0 bases clipped from V and 2 bases from J, the junction kept 18 bases outside the gene matches. The CDR3 region is CASSIEVGRQRQGSNYGYTF. CDR3 nucleotide sequence: TGTGCCAGTAGTATAGAGGTCGGACGACAACGACAGGGATCAAACTATGGCTACACCTTC. Full variable domain (missing parts from reference TRBV19 and TRBJ1-2): DGGITQSPKYLFRKEGQNVTLSCEQNLNHDAMYWYRQDPGQGLRLIYYSQIVNDFQKGDIAEGYSVSREKKESFPLTVTSAQKNPTAFYLCASSIEVGRQRQGSNYGYTFGSGTRLTVV.

This clonotype was detected many times. The genes are TRBV6-1 and TRBJ2-1, with D unresolved. There are 11 residues in the CDR3. Germline loops: CDR1 MNHNS, CDR2 SASEGT. Written as DNA, the CDR3 is TGTGCGGTAACATCCTACAATGAGCAGTTCTTC. It is translated as CAVTSYNEQFF.

This chain links TRBV27 with TRBJ1-6; possibly TRBD1 for D (5 bases). This CDR3 is 14 amino acids long. Trimming shortened V by 5 bases and J by 8 bases, and 13 bases separated the two germline ends. CDR1 is MNHEY, CDR2 SMNVEV, per germline (reference sequence). The CDR3 coding sequence is TGTGCCAGCAGTCGGGGGGGGATTGATTCACCCCTCCACTTT. Protein: CASSRGGIDSPLHF.

This clonotype was detected ten times or more. The V call is TRBV5-1, the J call TRBJ2-1, with 13 bases matching TRBD2. Germline CDR1 reads SGHRS; CDR2 reads YFSETQ. The CDR3 is 16 amino acids. The junction had 3 bases not matched to a gene; V was cut back by 2 bases and J by 4 bases. CDR3 nucleotide sequence: TGCGCCAGCAGCTTCCCGGGACTAGCGGGGTACAATGAGCAGTTCTTC. This encodes CASSFPGLAGYNEQFF.

On this clonotype itself: A much larger clone sits a single nucleotide away, making a read error possible. The chain carries TRBV20-1 and TRBJ2-1; 9 positions agree with TRBD1. The CDR3 totals 14 residues. Germline V gives CDR1 DFQATT, CDR2 SNEGSKA (reference sequence). The CDR3, as DNA: TGCAGTGCTGTCACAGGGGGCTGGAGAAATGAGCAGCTCTTC. Amino acid sequence: CSAVTGGWRNEQLF.

The sample holds many counts of this clonotype. V gene TRBV12-3 or TRBV12-4 combines with J gene TRBJ2-5; 12 bases match TRBD2. Trimming cost V 3 bases and J 4 bases; bases outside gene matches: 6. This CDR3 is built from 16 residues. The DNA of the CDR3 is TGTGCCAGCAGTTTGACTAGCGGGAGTATGGTAGAGACCCAGTACTTC. This encodes CASSLTSGSMVETQYF.

A word on this clonotype: This may arise from a read error, as a much more abundant clone is one base away. This chain links TRBV6-5 with TRBJ2-4; D is unresolved. The DNA end lines up better with TRBJ2-1; the J call may be wrong. CDR1 is MNHEY, CDR2 SVGAGI, per germline. The CDR3 is 13 residues long. The CDR3 nucleotides are TGTGCCAGCAGTTACGGCCCAGAAAACATTCAGTTCTTC. This sequence encodes CASSYGPENIQFF.

This clonotype has at least ten counts. The chain joins TRBV5-1 to TRBJ1-2; 7 nucleotides agree with TRBD1. The CDR3 loop spans 14 amino acids. The V gene's germline CDR1 is SGHRS and CDR2 YFSETQ. The ends lost 3 bases at V and 7 bases at J; junction bases unmatched: 9. The CDR3 DNA reads TGCGCCAGCAGCTCAACAGGGGTTGATACTGGCTACACCTTC. Translating gives CASSSTGVDTGYTF. Complete variable domain (other parts from reference TRBV5-1 and TRBJ1-2): KAGVTQTPRYLIKTRGQQVTLSCSPISGHRSVSWYQQTPGQGLQFLFEYFSETQRNKGNFPGRFSGRQFSNSRSEMNVSTLELGDSALYLCASSSTGVDTGYTFGSGTRLTVV.

This clonotype turned up a few times. This chain connects TRBV7-9 to TRBJ1-1, with 7 bases fitting TRBD1. The CDR3 has 13 residues. With V trimmed by 1 base and J by 10 bases, 6 bases remained unmatched. The V gene's germline CDR1 is SEHNR and CDR2 FQNEAQ (reference sequence). CDR3 bases: TGTGCCAGCAGCTTAGAGGGGGCGAGGAGAGCTTTCTTT. Its translation: CASSLEGARRAFF.

This clonotype was seen at least ten times. The rearrangement uses TRBV7-9 and TRBJ2-1, with 9 bases aligning to TRBD2. Trimming took 5 bases from V and 5 from J; bases not matched to a gene: 4. This CDR3 comprises 14 residues. Germline lookup yields CDR1 SEHNR and CDR2 FQNEAQ (reference sequence). DNA for the CDR3: TGTGCCAGCAGCCAGGGACTAGCTAACAATGAGCAGTTCTTC. Translation gives CASSQGLANNEQFF.

In this sample, this clonotype turned up many times. The chain joins TRBV4-2 to TRBJ1-6; D uncertain. This CDR3 is 13 amino acids long. The germline CDR1 and CDR2 sequences are LGHNA and YNFKEQ. With 0 bases removed from V and 13 bases from J, the gap between germline ends came to 10 bases. The DNA of the CDR3 is TGTGCCAGCAGCCAAGATGGAGGCTCTCCCCTCCACTTT. Translating it yields CASSQDGGSPLHF.

There are a few counts of this clonotype. The chain is built from TRBV5-1 and TRBJ2-1; D gene ambiguous. The CDR3 consists of 13 residues. V was trimmed by 0 bases and J by 9 bases, leaving 10 bases between them. Germline loops: CDR1 SGHRS, CDR2 YFSETQ. DNA for the CDR3: TGCGCCAGCAGCTTGGCCTCAGTTGTTGAGCAGTTCTTC. This sequence encodes CASSLASVVEQFF.

At least ten counts were recorded for this clonotype. V and J are TRBV6-2 or TRBV6-3 and TRBJ1-1; D is possibly TRBD1 (5 bases). The CDR3 spans 17 residues. The germline V and J ends were trimmed by 2 bases and 1 base, with 17 bases remaining between them. Germline V lookup: CDR1 MNHEY, CDR2 SVGEGT. The CDR3 coding sequence is TGTGCCAGCAGTTACCGGGGCGACGGACCGGAGAACACTGAAGCTTTCTTT. The encoded protein is CASSYRGDGPENTEAFF.

This clonotype came up many times. The chain couples TRBV2 to TRBJ1-2; D is possibly TRBD1 (6 bases). Germline CDR1 and CDR2: SNHLY and FYNNEI. This CDR3 comprises 12 residues. V lost 3 bases to trimming and J lost 5 bases, with 7 bases between them. The DNA for the CDR3 is TGTGCCAGCAGTGATGGACAGTATGGCTACACCTTC. Its protein is CASSDGQYGYTF.

This clonotype was counted many times. The chain recombines TRBV30 with TRBJ2-2, with TRBD1 matching 8 bases. Germline V gene lookup returns CDR1 GTSNPN and CDR2 SVGIG (reference sequence). Trimming removed 2 bases from V and 5 bases from J; junction bases left unmatched: 4. The CDR3 covers 14 residues. CDR3 sequence (DNA): TGTGCCTGGAGTCGGACAGGGATGACCGGGGAGCTGTTTTTT. This gives the protein CAWSRTGMTGELFF.

This clonotype came up a few times. The rearrangement uses TRBV19 and TRBJ1-1; perhaps TRBD1 as D (6 bases). The CDR3 contains 14 residues. CDR1 is LNHDA and CDR2 is SQIVND in the germline V gene (reference sequence). The V and J ends lost 3 bases and 5 bases respectively, with 13 bases between them. CDR3: CASSMGDRRTEAFF. CDR3 in DNA: TGTGCCAGTAGTATGGGCGACAGGCGGACTGAAGCTTTCTTT.

This clonotype was detected ten times or more. V and J are TRBV6-2 or TRBV6-3 and TRBJ2-3; tentative D call: TRBD2 (6 bases). V was clipped by 0 bases and J by 6 bases, with 10 bases between them. There are 14 residues in the CDR3. The germline V gene has CDR1 MNHEY and CDR2 SVGEGT. This CDR3 is CASSYSGLRDTQYF. DNA for the CDR3: TGTGCCAGCAGTTACTCCGGACTAAGGGATACGCAGTATTTT.

Ten or more counts support this clonotype. This chain joins TRBV18 and TRBJ2-7, with D unclear. Germline CDR1 and CDR2: KGHSH and LQKENI. The CDR3 spans 14 residues. Deletions cut 3 bases from V and 1 base from J, with 10 bases between. The CDR3 nucleotides are TGTGCCAGCTCACCGGATGGGGTATCCTACGAGCAGTACTTC. The encoded protein is CASSPDGVSYEQYF.

This clonotype occurred many times. This rearrangement joins TRBV27 to TRBJ2-7; a possible D gene is TRBD2 (6 bases). Trimming pared 4 bases from V and 3 bases from J, leaving 16 bases between. Germline V CDR1 and CDR2: MNHEY, SMNVEV (reference sequence). The CDR3 totals 15 residues. DNA of the CDR3: TGTGCCAGCAGTTCTTTGTGGACTACCAGCTACGAGCAGTACTTC. This encodes CASSSLWTTSYEQYF.

This clonotype was seen at least ten times. V gene TRBV5-8 combines with J gene TRBJ1-2; possibly TRBD1 for D (5 bases). The V gene's germline CDR1 is SGHTS and CDR2 YDEGEE. The germline V and J ends were trimmed by 0 bases and 6 bases, with 12 bases remaining between them. This CDR3 has 14 amino acids. In DNA, the CDR3 is TGTGCCAGCAGCTTGGATATGGGGCCTGATGGCTACACCTTC. This codes for CASSLDMGPDGYTF. The full variable domain, rest sourced from reference TRBV5-8 and TRBJ1-2, is EAGVTQSPTHLIKTRGQQATLRCSPISGHTSVYWYQQALGLGLQFLLWYDEGEERNRGNFPPRFSGRQFPNYSSELNVNALELEDSALYLCASSLDMGPDGYTFGSGTRLTVV.